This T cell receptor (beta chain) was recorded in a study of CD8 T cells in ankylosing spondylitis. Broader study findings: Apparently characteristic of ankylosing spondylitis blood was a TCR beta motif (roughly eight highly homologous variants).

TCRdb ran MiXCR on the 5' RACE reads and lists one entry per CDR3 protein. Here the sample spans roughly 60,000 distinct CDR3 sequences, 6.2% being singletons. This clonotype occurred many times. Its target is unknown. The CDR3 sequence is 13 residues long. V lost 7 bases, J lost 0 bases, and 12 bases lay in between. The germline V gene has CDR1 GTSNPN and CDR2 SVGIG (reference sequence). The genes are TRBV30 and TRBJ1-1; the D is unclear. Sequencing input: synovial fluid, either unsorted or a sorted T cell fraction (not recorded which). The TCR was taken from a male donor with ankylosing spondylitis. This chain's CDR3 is CAFRRGMNTEAFF. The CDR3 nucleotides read TGTGCCTTCCGCCGAGGAATGAACACTGAAGCTTTCTTT.